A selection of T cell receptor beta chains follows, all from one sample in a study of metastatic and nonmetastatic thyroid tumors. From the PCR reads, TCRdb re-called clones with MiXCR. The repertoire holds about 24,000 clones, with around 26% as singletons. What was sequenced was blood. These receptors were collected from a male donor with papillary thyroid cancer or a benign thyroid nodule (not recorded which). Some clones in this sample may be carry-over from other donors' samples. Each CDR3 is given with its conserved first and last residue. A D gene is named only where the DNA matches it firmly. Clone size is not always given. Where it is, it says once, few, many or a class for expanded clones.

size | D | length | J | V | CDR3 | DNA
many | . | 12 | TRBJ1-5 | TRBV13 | CASSLSGQPQHF | TGTGCCAGCAGCTTAAGTGGTCAGCCCCAGCATTTT
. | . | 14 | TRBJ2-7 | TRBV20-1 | CSARGCRARSEQYF | TGCAGTGCTAGAGGGTGCCGGGCCCGCTCCGAGCAGTACTTC
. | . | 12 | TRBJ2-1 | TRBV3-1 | CASSQVSGEQFF | TGTGCCAGCAGCCAAGTTAGCGGTGAGCAGTTCTTC
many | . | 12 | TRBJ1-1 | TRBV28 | CASSEGGTEAFF | TGTGCCAGCAGTGAGGGCGGCACTGAAGCTTTCTTT
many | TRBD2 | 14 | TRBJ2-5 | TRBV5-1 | CASSTGRTRETQYF | TGCGCCAGCAGCACCGGGAGGACGAGGGAGACCCAGTACTTC
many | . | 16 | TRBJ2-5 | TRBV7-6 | CASSRNGIGGSETQYF | TGTGCCAGCAGCCGAAACGGAATTGGGGGGTCAGAGACCCAGTACTTC
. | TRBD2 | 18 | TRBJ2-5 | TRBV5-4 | CASIFGTSGRGARETQYF | TGTGCCAGCATCTTTGGGACTAGCGGGAGAGGTGCTCGAGAGACCCAGTACTTC
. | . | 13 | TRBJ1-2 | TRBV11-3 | CASISGGFGAYTF | TGTGCCAGCATCTCCGGGGGATTTGGGGCCTACACCTTC
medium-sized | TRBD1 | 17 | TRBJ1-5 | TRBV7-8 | CASSLAGTGVRNQPQHF | TGTGCCAGCAGCTTAGCCGGGACAGGGGTCCGCAATCAGCCCCAGCATTTT
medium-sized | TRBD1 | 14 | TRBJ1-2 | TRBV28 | CASSRPGTGYGYTF | TGTGCCAGCAGTCGTCCCGGGACAGGGTACGGCTACACCTTC
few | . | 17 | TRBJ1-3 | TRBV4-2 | CARSHDLSRSSGNTIYF | TGTGCCAGGAGCCACGATCTAAGTCGCAGCTCTGGAAACACCATATATTTT
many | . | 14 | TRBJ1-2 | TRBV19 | CASSSTTGDYGYTF | TGTGCCAGTAGTTCCACGACAGGAGACTATGGCTACACCTTC
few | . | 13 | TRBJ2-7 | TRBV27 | CASSFSPPYEQYF | TGTGCCAGCAGTTTCTCTCCCCCCTACGAGCAGTACTTC
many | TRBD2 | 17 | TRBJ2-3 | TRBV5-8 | CASSSSLIAGVPDTQYF | TGTGCCAGCAGCTCGAGCCTTATAGCGGGAGTCCCAGATACGCAGTATTTT
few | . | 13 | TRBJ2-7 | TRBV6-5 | CASSYVMAYEQYF | TGTGCCAGCAGTTATGTAATGGCCTACGAGCAGTACTTC
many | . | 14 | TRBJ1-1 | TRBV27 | CASYPQLRSTEAFF | TGTGCCAGCTACCCACAGTTGAGGAGCACTGAAGCTTTCTTT
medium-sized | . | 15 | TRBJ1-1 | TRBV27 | CASSPRSGLSTEAFF | TGTGCCAGCAGCCCACGTTCGGGGCTGAGCACTGAAGCTTTCTTT
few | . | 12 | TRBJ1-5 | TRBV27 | CASPIGDQPQHF | TGTGCCAGCCCCATTGGGGATCAGCCCCAGCATTTT
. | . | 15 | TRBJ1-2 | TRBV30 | CAWRVRGARGYGYTF | TGTGCCTGGAGGGTCCGGGGGGCGCGCGGCTATGGCTACACCTTC
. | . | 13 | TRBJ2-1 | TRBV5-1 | CASSFALANGQFF | TGCGCCAGCAGCTTCGCTCTAGCGAATGGGCAGTTCTTC
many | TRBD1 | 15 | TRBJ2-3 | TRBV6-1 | CASREGQGLVGTQYF | TGTGCCAGCAGAGAGGGACAGGGCTTGGTTGGTACGCAGTATTTT
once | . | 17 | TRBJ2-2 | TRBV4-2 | CASSQASGSKGPGELFF | TGTGCCAGCAGCCAAGCATCGGGATCCAAGGGACCCGGGGAGCTGTTTTTT
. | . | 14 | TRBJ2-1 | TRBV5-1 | CAGSLDPSYNEQFF | TGCGCCGGCAGCTTGGATCCCTCCTACAATGAGCAGTTCTTC
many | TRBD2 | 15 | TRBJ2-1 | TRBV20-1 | CSARDLTSGSIEQFF | TGCAGTGCTAGAGATCTGACTAGCGGGAGTATTGAGCAGTTCTTC
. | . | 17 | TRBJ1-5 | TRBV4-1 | CARSQVSGSWGNQPQDF | TGCGCCAGAAGCCAAGTATCGGGGAGTTGGGGCAATCAGCCCCAGGATTTT
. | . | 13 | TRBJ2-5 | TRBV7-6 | CASSQQRVQTQYF | TGTGCCAGCAGCCAACAGAGGGTGCAGACCCAGTACTTC
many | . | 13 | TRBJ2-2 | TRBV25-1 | CASTRTGPGELFF | TGTGCCAGCACCCGCACAGGCCCCGGGGAGCTGTTTTTT
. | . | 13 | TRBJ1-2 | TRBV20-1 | CSARYPVGYGYTF | TGCAGTGCTAGATATCCCGTAGGGTATGGCTACACCTTC
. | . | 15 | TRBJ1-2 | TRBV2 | CASSAPGRGNYGYTF | TGTGCCAGCAGCGCCCCAGGGCGGGGGAACTATGGCTACACCTTC
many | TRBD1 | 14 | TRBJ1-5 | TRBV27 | CASSFGDRAQPQHF | TGTGCCAGCAGTTTTGGGGACAGGGCTCAGCCCCAGCATTTT
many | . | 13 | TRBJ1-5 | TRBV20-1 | CSARDYQNQPQHF | TGCAGTGCTAGAGATTACCAGAACCAGCCCCAGCATTTT
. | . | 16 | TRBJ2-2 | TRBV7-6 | CANRYPGHGNTGELFF | TGTGCCAACAGGTATCCGGGACATGGGAACACCGGGGAGCTGTTTTTT
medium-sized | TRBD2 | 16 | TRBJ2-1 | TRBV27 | CASSLVLGLAGDEQFF | TGTGCCAGCAGTTTAGTTCTGGGACTAGCTGGTGATGAGCAGTTCTTC
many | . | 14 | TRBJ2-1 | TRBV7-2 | CASKGGRGDNEQFF | TGTGCCAGTAAGGGGGGTCGGGGGGACAATGAGCAGTTCTTC
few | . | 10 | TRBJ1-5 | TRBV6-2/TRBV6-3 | CASSYSPQNF | TGTGCAAGCAGTTACTCGCCCCAGAATTTT
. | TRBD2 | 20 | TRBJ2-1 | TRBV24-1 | CATSETGLARGLSSYNEQFF | TGTGCCACCAGTGAGACGGGACTAGCGAGAGGGTTGAGTTCCTACAATGAGCAGTTCTTC
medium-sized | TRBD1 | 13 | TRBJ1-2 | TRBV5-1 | CASSLGDRGRLTF | TGCGCCAGCAGCTTGGGGGACAGGGGGCGCCTCACCTTC
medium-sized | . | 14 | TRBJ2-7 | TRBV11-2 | CASSHYKGSYEQYF | TGTGCCAGCAGTCACTATAAAGGTTCCTACGAGCAGTACTTC
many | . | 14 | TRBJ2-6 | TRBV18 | CASSTSIGANVLTF | TGTGCCAGCTCGACTAGTATTGGGGCCAACGTCCTGACTTTC
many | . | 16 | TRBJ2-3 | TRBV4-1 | CASSQAAPTSTDTQYF | TGCGCCAGCAGCCAAGCGGCCCCCACTAGCACAGATACGCAGTATTTT
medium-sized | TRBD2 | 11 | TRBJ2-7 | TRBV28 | CASGGVYEQYF | TGTGCCTCGGGAGGGGTTTACGAGCAGTACTTC
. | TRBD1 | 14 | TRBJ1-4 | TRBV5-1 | CASSYAGGNEKLFF | TGCGCCAGCAGCTATGCAGGGGGTAATGAAAAACTGTTTTTT
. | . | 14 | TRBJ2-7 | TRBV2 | CASRNYVTSYEQYF | TGTGCCAGCAGAAACTATGTAACCTCCTACGAGCAGTACTTC
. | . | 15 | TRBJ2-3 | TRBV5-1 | CASSSAGLDTDSQYF | TGCGCCAGCAGCTCGGCTGGGCTCGACACAGATTCGCAGTATTTT
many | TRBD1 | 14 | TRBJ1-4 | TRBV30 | CAWSPGTGVEKLFF | TGTGCCTGGAGCCCCGGGACAGGGGTTGAAAAACTGTTTTTT
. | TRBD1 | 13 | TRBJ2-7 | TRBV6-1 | CASRWTGRYEQYF | TGTGCCAGCAGGTGGACAGGTCGGTACGAGCAGTACTTC
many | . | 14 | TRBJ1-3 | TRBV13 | CASSTGGAGNTIYF | TGTGCCAGCAGCACCGGCGGGGCTGGAAACACCATATATTTT
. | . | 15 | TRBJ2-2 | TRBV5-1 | CASSYGLPNTGELIF | TGCGCCAGCAGCTATGGACTTCCGAACACCGGGGAGCTGATTTTT
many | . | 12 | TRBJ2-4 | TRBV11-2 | CASSPTLNIQYF | TGTGCCAGCAGCCCGACCTTAAACATTCAGTACTTC
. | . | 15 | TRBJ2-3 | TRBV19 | CASILQDQRTDTQYF | TGTGCCAGTATTTTGCAGGACCAGAGGACAGATACGCAGTATTTT
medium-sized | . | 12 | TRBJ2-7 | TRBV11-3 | CASSTDGNEQYF | TGTGCCAGCAGCACGGACGGGAACGAGCAGTACTTC
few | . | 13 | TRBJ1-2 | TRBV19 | CASSIPGREGYTF | TGTGCCAGTAGTATACCCGGGAGGGAAGGCTACACCTTC
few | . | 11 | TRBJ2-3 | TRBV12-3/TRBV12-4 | CVSSHGDTQYF | TGTGTCAGCAGTCACGGGGATACGCAGTATTTT
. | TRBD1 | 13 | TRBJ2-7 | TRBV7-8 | CASILDRAHEQYF | TGTGCCAGCATCCTAGACAGGGCCCACGAGCAGTACTTC